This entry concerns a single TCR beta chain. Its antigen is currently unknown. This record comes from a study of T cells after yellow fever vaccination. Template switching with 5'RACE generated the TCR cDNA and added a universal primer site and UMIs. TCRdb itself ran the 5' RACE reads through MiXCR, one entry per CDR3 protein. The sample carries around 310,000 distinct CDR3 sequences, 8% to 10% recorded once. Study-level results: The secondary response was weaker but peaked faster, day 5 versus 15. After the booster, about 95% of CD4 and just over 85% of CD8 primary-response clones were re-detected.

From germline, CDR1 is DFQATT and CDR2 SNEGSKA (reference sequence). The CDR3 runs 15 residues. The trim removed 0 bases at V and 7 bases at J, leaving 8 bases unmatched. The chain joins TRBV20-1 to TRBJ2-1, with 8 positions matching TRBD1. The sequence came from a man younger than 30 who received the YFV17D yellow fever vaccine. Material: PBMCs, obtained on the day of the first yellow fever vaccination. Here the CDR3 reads CSARDPGGAGNEQFF. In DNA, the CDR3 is TGCAGTGCTAGAGACCCAGGGGGCGCGGGGAATGAGCAGTTCTTC.